The 28 T cell receptor beta chains in this list originate from one sample, sequenced in a study of identical twins' blood T cells (dated by TCRdb to 2013 to 2014). Libraries were built with 5' RACE. The run used an Illumina Genome Analyzer IIx. Through fastp at Q25 and MiXCR, TCRdb rebuilt clones from the public reads, retaining in-frame beta chains. Rows merge per CDR3 protein into single entries with the most common DNA and genes. This sample comprises roughly 340,000 distinct CDR3 sequences, roughly 31% of them detected only once. The ten largest clones add up to more than 5.5% of the sample. The sequencing sample was made of PBMCs. The source is a woman aged 18-55 years in good health.

This clonotype was recorded at least ten times. The genes are TRBV20-1 and TRBJ2-2; D remains ambiguous. This CDR3 is built from 13 residues. Trimming took 5 bases from V and 0 from J, leaving 7 bases between them. Per germline, CDR1 DFQATT and CDR2 SNEGSKA (reference sequence). CDR3 loop: CSAATTNTGELFF. The CDR3 bases are TGCAGTGCTGCGACAACGAACACCGGGGAGCTGTTTTTT.

This clonotype was picked up one time. The V gene is TRBV20-1, the J gene TRBJ2-2; 11 bases map to TRBD2. Germline lookup yields CDR1 DFQATT and CDR2 SNEGSKA (reference sequence). With V trimmed by 1 base and J by 3 bases, 10 bases remained unmatched. The CDR3 sequence is 18 residues long. The CDR3 DNA reads as TGCAGTGCTAGAGGTTTCCTAGCGGGGGGTTCAGACACCGGGGAGCTGTTTTTT. Translating it yields CSARGFLAGGSDTGELFF.

The sample holds a few counts of this clonotype. V gene TRBV3-1 combines with J gene TRBJ1-2, with D maybe TRBD1 (6 bases). Germline-derived CDR1 and CDR2 are LGHDT and YNNKEL (reference sequence). The length of the CDR3 is 13 residues. With 0 bases removed from V and 14 bases from J, the gap between germline ends came to 16 bases. Here the CDR3 DNA reads TGTGCCAGCAGCCAAGAATGGGGGGCCTCGAGTACCTTC. Translation gives CASSQEWGASSTF.

This clonotype has only a few counts. The chain carries TRBV9 and TRBJ1-5; no reliable D call. Trimming cost V 0 bases and J 6 bases, with 7 bases left between them. The CDR3 is made up of 13 amino acids. Germline V gene data show CDR1 as SGDLS and CDR2 as YYNGEE. Here the CDR3 DNA reads TGTGCCAGCAGCGTAGAGCCATTTCAGCCCCAGCATTTT. It encodes CASSVEPFQPQHF.

The chain is built from TRBV10-3 and TRBJ2-1; TRBD2 agrees at 10 bases. The CDR3 contains 14 residues. From germline, CDR1 is ENHRY and CDR2 SYGVKD. V dropped 8 bases and J dropped 2; count of bases not matched to a gene: 3. Written as DNA, the CDR3 is TGTGCCATCCGCGGACTAGCGGCCTACAATGAGCAGTTCTTC. As protein: CAIRGLAAYNEQFF.

In its sample, this clonotype was seen a few times. This sequence joins TRBV12-3 or TRBV12-4 and TRBJ2-2, with unresolved D. The CDR3 length is 15 residues. V lost 1 base, J lost 2 bases, and 8 bases lay in between. The CDR3 DNA reads TGTGCCAGCAGTTTAGTGGCCAGAAACACCGGGGAGCTGTTTTTT. Its protein is CASSLVARNTGELFF.

This chain connects TRBV20-1 to TRBJ2-1, with D tentatively TRBD2 (7 bases). Germline assignment: CDR1 DFQATT and CDR2 SNEGSKA (reference sequence). Trimming pared 6 bases from V and 3 bases from J, leaving 12 bases between. The length of the CDR3 is 13 residues. This CDR3 is CSAGGGLYNEQFF. CDR3 bases: TGCAGTGCGGGGGGGGGCCTCTACAATGAGCAGTTCTTC.

This clonotype was recorded a few times. J is TRBJ1-4 and V is TRBV7-8; no firm D call. The germline V gene encodes CDR1 SGHVS and CDR2 FQNEAQ. CDR3 length equals 13 residues. Trimming shortened V by 5 bases and J by 7 bases, and 11 bases separated the two germline ends. CDR3 DNA: TGTGCCAGCAGCCTGGGCCTAAGTGAAAAACTGTTTTTT. As protein: CASSLGLSEKLFF.

This clonotype was recorded a few times. The chain carries TRBV29-1 and TRBJ1-1, with D tentatively TRBD1 (6 bases). The germline V and J ends were trimmed by 6 bases and 6 bases, with 17 bases remaining between them. Germline V CDR1 and CDR2: SQVTM, ANQGSEA. This CDR3 has 13 residues. CDR3 protein: CSVADSEWSEAFF. DNA of the CDR3: TGCAGCGTAGCGGACAGCGAGTGGTCTGAAGCTTTCTTT.

This clonotype was observed a few times. The CDR3 sequence is CASSSLGGGGTGELFF. CDR3 coding DNA: TGTGCCAGCAGTTCCCTGGGAGGGGGCGGCACCGGGGAGCTGTTTTTT. This sequence joins TRBV27 and TRBJ2-2; D may be TRBD1 or TRBD2 (7 bases each). CDR1 is MNHEY and CDR2 is SMNVEV in the germline V gene (reference sequence). V gave up 4 bases and J gave up 4 bases, with 16 bases separating them. This CDR3 spans 16 amino acids.

This chain connects TRBV4-3 to TRBJ1-1, with D hard to call. V lost 1 base, J lost 3 bases, and 6 bases lay in between. CDR1 is LGHNA and CDR2 is YSLEER in the germline V gene. The CDR3 is 13 amino acids. CDR3 amino acids: CASSQGRYTEAFF. DNA of the CDR3: TGCGCCAGCAGCCAAGGAAGGTACACTGAAGCTTTCTTT.

The chain links TRBV6-1 to TRBJ2-7; no clear D. This CDR3 has 14 residues. The V end lost 3 bases, the J end lost 2 bases, and 11 bases lay between the germline ends. Germline CDR1 MNHNS, CDR2 SASEGT. CDR3 in DNA: TGTGCCAGCAGTGAGGGGATCCGGGCCTACGAGCAGTACTTC. This encodes CASSEGIRAYEQYF.

A note on this clonotype: A much bigger clone sits one base away, suggesting this may be a read error. V usage is TRBV7-8 and J usage is TRBJ1-5, with a tentative D call TRBD1 (5 bases). This CDR3 has 16 amino acids. V gave up 5 bases and J gave up 3 bases, with 17 bases separating them. Germline values: CDR1 SGHVS, CDR2 FQNEAQ. The CDR3 loop reads CASSLLVGRPNQPQHF. The CDR3 nucleotides read TGTGCCAGCAGCCTACTGGTGGGACGCCCCAATCAGCCCCAGCATTTT.

The chain joins TRBV29-1 to TRBJ2-3; 8 nucleotides match TRBD1. V lost 6 bases and J lost 5; bases outside the gene matches: 10. From germline, CDR1 is SQVTM and CDR2 ANQGSEA. There are 14 residues in the CDR3. CDR3 protein: CSVGGQGSGDTQYF. The CDR3 DNA follows: TGCAGCGTGGGTGGACAGGGTTCGGGAGATACGCAGTATTTT.

This rearrangement joins TRBV7-9 to TRBJ1-1, with D tentatively TRBD1 (6 bases). V was shortened by 10 bases and J by 1 base, with 16 bases between the two germline ends. The CDR3 has 14 residues. Germline CDR1 SEHNR, CDR2 FQNEAQ (reference sequence). The chain's CDR3 is CANSRTGPNTEAFF. The DNA of the CDR3 is TGTGCCAATTCGAGAACAGGGCCGAACACTGAAGCTTTCTTT.

J is TRBJ2-1 and V is TRBV20-1; tentative D call: TRBD2 (6 bases). Germline CDR1 and CDR2: DFQATT and SNEGSKA (reference sequence). The CDR3 loop spans 10 amino acids. Trimming left V 5 bases short and J 13 bases short, with 12 bases between. CDR3: CSARRDSQFF. DNA of the CDR3: TGCAGTGCTCGACGGGACTCCCAGTTCTTC.

This clonotype appeared a few times. The chain joins TRBV7-9 to TRBJ2-1; tentative D call: TRBD1 (5 bases). CDR3 size: 16 residues. Trimming removed 3 bases from V and 0 bases from J, with 12 bases in between. Germline CDR1 reads SEHNR; CDR2 reads FQNEAQ (reference sequence). The CDR3 coding sequence is TGTGCCAGCAGCTTGGGGCGTTTTAGCTCCTACAATGAGCAGTTCTTC. As protein: CASSLGRFSSYNEQFF.

This clonotype was seen only a few times. The rearrangement joins TRBV10-2 to TRBJ2-2, with D maybe TRBD2 (5 bases). V lost 0 bases, J lost 4 bases, and 15 bases lay in between. The germline CDR1 and CDR2 sequences are WSHSY and SAAADI. The CDR3 runs to 17 residues. The CDR3 region is CASSESLSSSGTGELFF. In nucleotides, the CDR3 is TGCGCCAGCAGTGAGTCGCTGTCTAGCTCGGGCACCGGGGAGCTGTTTTTT.

The chain couples TRBV2 to TRBJ1-2, with D uncertain. Trimming removed 3 bases at V and 4 bases at J, with 12 bases between. The CDR3 has 14 amino acids. Germline V gene data show CDR1 as SNHLY and CDR2 as FYNNEI. The CDR3 loop is CASSDKGNGYGYTF. The CDR3 bases are TGTGCCAGCAGTGATAAAGGGAATGGCTATGGCTACACCTTC. Variable domain in full (rest from reference TRBV2 and TRBJ1-2): EPEVTQTPSHQVTQMGQEVILRCVPISNHLYFYWYRQILGQKVEFLVSFYNNEISEKSEIFDDQFSVERPDGSNFTLKIRSTKLEDSAMYFCASSDKGNGYGYTFGSGTRLTVV.

This clonotype was recorded a few times. This rearrangement joins TRBV21-1 to TRBJ1-5; the table gives TRBD1 as D, unverified against the DNA. TRBV21-1 is assigned pseudogene status. This CDR3 contains 20 residues. The DNA for the CDR3 is TGTGCCAGCAGCAAAGCGGTTACGATTGGAAAGGGGGCTAGCAATCAGCCCCAGCATTTT. Its protein is CASSKAVTIGKGASNQPQHF.

There are many counts of this clonotype. This chain's CDR3 is CASSLGGRINTEAFF. The DNA of the CDR3 is TGTGCCAGCAGCCTGGGAGGACGGATTAACACTGAAGCTTTCTTT. V and J are TRBV13 and TRBJ1-1; D unclear. The V gene lost 5 bases and the J gene lost 2 bases, with 15 bases spanning the gap. Germline V lookup: CDR1 PRHDT, CDR2 FYEKMQ (reference sequence). CDR3 size: 15 residues.

The chain employs TRBV6-2 or TRBV6-3 and TRBJ1-1, with D possibly matching TRBD1 (6 bases). The germline V gene has CDR1 MNHEY and CDR2 SVGEGT. The CDR3 totals 16 residues. V was clipped by 6 bases and J by 4 bases, with 21 bases between them. The chain's CDR3 is CASRHLSGDLGTEAFF. As DNA, the CDR3 is TGTGCCAGCAGACATCTCTCAGGGGATCTGGGCACTGAAGCTTTCTTT.

The chain combines TRBV9 with TRBJ2-2; D ambiguous. The length of the CDR3 is 12 residues. CDR1 is SGDLS and CDR2 is YYNGEE in the germline V gene. Trimming removed 1 base from V and 6 bases from J, with 4 bases in between. The CDR3 DNA reads as TGTGCCAGCAGCGTATACTCCGGGGAGCTGTTTTTT. This translates into CASSVYSGELFF.

This CDR3 reads CSAWGESDGELFF. The DNA for the CDR3 is TGCAGTGCTTGGGGGGAGTCGGACGGGGAGCTGTTTTTT. This chain connects TRBV20-1 to TRBJ2-2; the D gene is possibly TRBD2 (6 bases). The CDR3 is made up of 13 amino acids. V was cut by 5 bases and J by 7 bases, with 14 bases left in between. Germline loops: CDR1 DFQATT, CDR2 SNEGSKA (reference sequence).

The genes are TRBV9 and TRBJ2-3, with D perhaps assigned TRBD1 or TRBD2 (5 bases each). Between the trimmed V and J ends, which lost 0 bases and 6 bases, there was a span of 17 bases. The germline V gene has CDR1 SGDLS and CDR2 YYNGEE. This CDR3 has 16 residues. The CDR3 reads CASSVETRGLRDTQYF. In DNA form, the CDR3 reads TGTGCCAGCAGCGTAGAAACTCGGGGCCTTCGCGATACGCAGTATTTT.

The chain employs TRBV27 and TRBJ2-7; D possibly matches TRBD1 or TRBD2 (5 bases each). There are 12 residues in the CDR3. V was clipped by 6 bases and J by 3 bases, with 9 bases between them. The germline V gene encodes CDR1 MNHEY and CDR2 SMNVEV (reference sequence). CDR3 in amino acids: CASSHGGYEQYF. CDR3 DNA: TGTGCCAGCAGCCATGGGGGCTACGAGCAGTACTTC.

In this sample, this clonotype turned up a few times. V and J are TRBV18 and TRBJ1-5; 8 bases map to TRBD1. The CDR3 spans 14 residues. J was trimmed by 4 bases and V by 6 bases; bases with no gene match: 5. Germline-derived CDR1 and CDR2 are KGHSH and LQKENI. DNA for the CDR3: TGTGCCAGCTCTTGGGACAGGCGGAATCAGCCCCAGCATTTT. Translated, it gives CASSWDRRNQPQHF. Using reference TRBV18 and TRBJ1-5 for the parts outside the CDR3, the full variable domain is NAGVMQNPRHLVRRRGQEARLRCSPMKGHSHVYWYRQLPEEGLKFMVYLQKENIIDESGMPKERFSAEFPKEGPSILRIQQVVRGDSAAYFCASSWDRRNQPQHFGDGTRLSIL.

This clonotype was seen ten or more times. The chain uses TRBV10-3 and TRBJ1-1; no definite D call. CDR1 ENHRY and CDR2 SYGVKD come from the germline V gene. This CDR3 has 16 amino acids. The V gene lost 4 bases and the J gene lost 5 bases, with 20 bases spanning the gap. This CDR3 is CAISALGVVGRTEAFF. The CDR3 nucleotides are TGTGCCATCAGTGCCCTCGGCGTCGTCGGACGGACTGAAGCTTTCTTT.